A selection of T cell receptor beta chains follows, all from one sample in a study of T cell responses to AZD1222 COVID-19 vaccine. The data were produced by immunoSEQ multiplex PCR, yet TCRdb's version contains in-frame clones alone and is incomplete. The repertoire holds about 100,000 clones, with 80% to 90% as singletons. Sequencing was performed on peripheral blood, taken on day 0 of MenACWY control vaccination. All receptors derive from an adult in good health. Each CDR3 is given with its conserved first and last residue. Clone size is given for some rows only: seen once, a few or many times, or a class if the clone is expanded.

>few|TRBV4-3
CASSQNRATYEQYF
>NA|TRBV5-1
CASSWEGRNEKLFF
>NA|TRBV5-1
CASSLAQDGYTF
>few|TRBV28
CASRRQTYGYTF
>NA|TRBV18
CASSLTRQDGTQYF
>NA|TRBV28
CASSQGRQQHF
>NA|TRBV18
CASSPRDLGQYF
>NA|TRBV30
CAWERQPANTEAFF
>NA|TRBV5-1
CASSFYRGRGANVLTF
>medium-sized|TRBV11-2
CASSLRQGYSPLHF
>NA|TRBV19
CASSIGSSPAGTDTQYF
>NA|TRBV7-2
CASSLLVETLYEQYF
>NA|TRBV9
CASSVGVGSGQPQHF
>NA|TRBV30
CAWTAQGVGYGYTF
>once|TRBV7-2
CASGTSGGYNEQFF
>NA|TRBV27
CASSTPMPDGTDTQYF
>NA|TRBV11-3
CASSFNRDAFKQYF
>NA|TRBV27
CASSLNPRDRGSNQPQHF
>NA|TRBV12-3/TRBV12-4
CASSLGPNYEQYF
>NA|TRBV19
CASSMSDRGRGNQPQHF
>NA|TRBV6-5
CASSYQGANHEQYF
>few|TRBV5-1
CASSFEGVTEAFF
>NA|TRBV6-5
CASSRDRNNEKLFF
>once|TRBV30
CAWRGQNGNTIYF
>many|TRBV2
CASTEVGFGYNEQFF
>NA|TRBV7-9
CASSLAIVGEKLFF
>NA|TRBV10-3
CATGQGASGNTIYF
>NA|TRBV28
CASALGGPQETQYF
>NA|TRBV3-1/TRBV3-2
CASSPLAPSGANVLTF
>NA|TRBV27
CASSLSSPGELFF
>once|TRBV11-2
CASSLDEYEQYF
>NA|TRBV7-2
CASSLTGNSPLHF
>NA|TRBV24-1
CATSDSTNYGYTF
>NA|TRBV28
CASSSTGAIAKNIQYF
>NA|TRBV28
CASSSQGPEAFF
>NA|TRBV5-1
CASSLDAAHNSPLHF
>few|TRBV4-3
CASSQASLDRYGSPLHF
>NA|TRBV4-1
CASSQERASGETDTQYF
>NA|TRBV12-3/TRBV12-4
CASSLLNTGELFF
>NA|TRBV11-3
CASSLRAGGEQYF
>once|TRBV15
CATSRQIGGNQPQHF
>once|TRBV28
CASSFTGALGPLHF
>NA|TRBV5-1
CASSLTGDSYTGELFF
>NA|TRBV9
CASSVAGTGGAFGELFF
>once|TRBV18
CASSPPGQGFNEKLFF
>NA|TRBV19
CASSMRGGELFF
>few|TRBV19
CASSPALLFLGTGVETQYF
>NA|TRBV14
CASSPNLAGGGETQYF
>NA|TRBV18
CASSPGPRGSSYEQYF
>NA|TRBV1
CTSSQVRTGNTEAFF
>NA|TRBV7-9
CASRRDRGTGELFF
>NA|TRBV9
CASSSRTGSSYNEQFF
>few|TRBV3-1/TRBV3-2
CASSQTTDTQYF
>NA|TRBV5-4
CASSWGLSGSRIDEQFF
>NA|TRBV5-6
CASSFQGSGNTIYF
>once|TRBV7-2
CASSPARDGETQYF
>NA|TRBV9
CASSVAAILSGYTF
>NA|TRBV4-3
CASSQEASSTDTQYF
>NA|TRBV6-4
CASSPGAEIEAFF
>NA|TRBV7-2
CASSLEGQPQHF